The 32 T cell receptor beta chains listed next were all sequenced from one sample in a study of T cells after posttransplantation cyclophosphamide (dated by TCRdb to the mid-2010s). The method behind the library was the immunoSEQ multiplex PCR assay. Entries here come from immuneACCESS through TCRdb and include only in-frame sequences with V and J called. Some clones fail to appear in such tables; in the studies checked, an unresolved V gene covers under half of the shortfall, and the cause of the remainder is unknown. The sample data list 25,000 to 35,000 clones, and around 86% of these were observed just once. The ten top clones hold about 3.5% of the sample. The sample comprised PBMCs. These receptors were taken from a middle-aged man.

This chain joins TRBV4-3 and TRBJ1-1; the D gene is possibly TRBD1 (5 bases). Germline V lookup: CDR1 LGHNA, CDR2 YSLEER. V was clipped by 0 bases and J by 6 bases, with 14 bases between them. This CDR3 region has 15 residues. The CDR3: CASSQENRGSAEAFF. CDR3 nucleotide sequence: TGCGCCAGCAGCCAAGAGAATCGGGGGAGTGCTGAAGCTTTCTTT.

CDR3 sequence reads: CASSLRTGDNEQFF. CDR3 bases: TGCGCCAGCAGCTTGAGGACAGGGGACAATGAGCAGTTCTTC. V usage is TRBV5-1 and J usage is TRBJ2-1, with TRBD1 matching over 9 bases. J was trimmed by 5 bases and V by 1 base; bases with no gene match: 1. This CDR3 contains 14 residues. Germline V lookup: CDR1 SGHRS, CDR2 YFSETQ. The variable domain in full, completed from reference TRBV5-1 and TRBJ2-1, reads KAGVTQTPRYLIKTRGQQVTLSCSPISGHRSVSWYQQTPGQGLQFLFEYFSETQRNKGNFPGRFSGRQFSNSRSEMNVSTLELGDSALYLCASSLRTGDNEQFFGPGTRLTVL.

Written as DNA, the CDR3 is TGTGCCAGCAGCGTCGGACAGGCCGGGGCTTATGGCTACACCTTC. Its translation is CASSVGQAGAYGYTF. V is TRBV9 and J is TRBJ1-2, with TRBD1 matching over 7 bases. CDR3 size: 15 residues. Looked up from germline, CDR1 is SGDLS and CDR2 is YYNGEE. V shed 2 bases, J shed 5 bases, and the junction held 9 bases outside the gene matches.

The chain combines TRBV2 with TRBJ1-1; possibly TRBD1 for D (5 bases). The V gene lost 3 bases and the J gene lost 10 bases, with 9 bases spanning the gap. This CDR3 has 11 amino acids. The V gene's germline CDR1 is SNHLY and CDR2 FYNNEI. For the CDR3, the DNA is TGTGCCAGCAGTGATGGGGGGTTAGCTTTCTTT. It yields the protein CASSDGGLAFF.

The chain recombines TRBV5-1 with TRBJ2-1, with TRBD2 matching 10 bases. Germline assignment: CDR1 SGHRS and CDR2 YFSETQ. This CDR3 has 14 residues. After removal of 7 bases from V and 9 bases from J, the junction contained 10 bases not matched to a gene. CDR3 protein: CASAITSGVVEQFF. The DNA for the CDR3 is TGCGCCAGCGCTATAACTAGCGGGGTCGTTGAGCAGTTCTTC.

The rearrangement links TRBV7-2 to TRBJ2-3; 11 bases align to TRBD2. Trimming cost V 5 bases and J 6 bases; bases outside gene matches: 4. This CDR3 comprises 14 residues. The germline V gene encodes CDR1 SGHTA and CDR2 FQGNSA. The CDR3 region has the DNA TGTGCCAGCAGCGATAGCGGGAGGGGGGATACGCAGTATTTT. Amino acids: CASSDSGRGDTQYF. Complete variable domain (other parts from reference TRBV7-2 and TRBJ2-3): GAGVSQSPSNKVTEKGKDVELRCDPISGHTALYWYRQSLGQGLEFLIYFQGNSAPDKSGLPSDRFSAERTGGSVSTLTIQRTQQEDSAVYLCASSDSGRGDTQYFGPGTRLTVL.

The chain uses TRBV5-8 and TRBJ2-3, with 7 positions matching TRBD2. V was clipped by 7 bases and J by 0 bases; unmatched bases: 8. The germline V gene encodes CDR1 SGHTS and CDR2 YDEGEE. CDR3 size: 15 residues. CDR3 DNA: TGTGCCAGCCATACCGGGACTACCAGCACAGATACGCAGTATTTT. Its protein product is CASHTGTTSTDTQYF.

The gene calls are TRBV10-3 and TRBJ1-5; no firm D call. Trimming took off 4 bases at V and 4 bases at J, with 8 bases between the two ends. Germline lookup yields CDR1 ENHRY and CDR2 SYGVKD. The CDR3 has 13 residues. The CDR3: CAISGPGNQPQHF. CDR3 sequence (DNA): TGTGCCATCAGTGGTCCCGGGAATCAGCCCCAGCATTTT.

The rearrangement uses TRBV7-8 and TRBJ1-2; 10 bases are shared with TRBD1. The CDR3 sequence is 17 residues long. Unmatched junction bases numbered 13, after V lost 2 bases and J lost 7 bases. The germline CDR1 and CDR2 sequences are SGHVS and FQNEAQ. CDR3 DNA sequence: TGTGCCAGCAGCTTAAACCGGGACAGGGGCCCTCACGGTGGCTACACCTTC. Its protein product is CASSLNRDRGPHGGYTF.

The chain links TRBV19 to TRBJ2-5, with 9 bases matching TRBD1. Germline assignment: CDR1 LNHDA and CDR2 SQIVND (reference sequence). The junction had 9 bases not matched to a gene; V was cut back by 4 bases and J by 3 bases. This CDR3 has 16 residues. CDR3 loop: CASSKRQGVLKETQYF. As DNA, the CDR3 is TGTGCCAGTAGTAAACGACAGGGGGTCTTAAAAGAGACCCAGTACTTC.

The rearrangement uses TRBV5-6 and TRBJ2-7; D is possibly TRBD2 (6 bases). The CDR3 runs to 12 residues. Germline CDR1 is SGHDT and CDR2 is YYEEEE. Trimming stripped 2 bases from V and 6 bases from J, with 9 bases between. This chain's CDR3 is CASSFRGIEQYF. CDR3 nucleotide sequence: TGTGCCAGCAGCTTCCGCGGGATCGAGCAGTACTTC.

This clone has just a few counts. This chain uses TRBV11-2 with TRBJ1-2; 9 bases line up with TRBD1. This CDR3 has 15 amino acids. J gave up 10 bases and V 5 bases, and 14 bases lay outside the gene matches. The germline gives CDR1 SGHAT, CDR2 FQNNGV. The CDR3 loop is CASSPRKPDRGVYTF. The CDR3 nucleotides are TGTGCCAGCAGCCCCCGCAAACCCGACAGGGGGGTCTACACCTTC.

The CDR3 DNA follows: TGCAGCGTTGAAGGACAGTTTGGCGGCTACACCTTC. Translated, it gives CSVEGQFGGYTF. J is TRBJ1-2 and V is TRBV29-1; the D gene is possibly TRBD1 (5 bases). The CDR3 is 12 amino acids. V was pared by 1 base and J by 8 bases, with 11 bases between. CDR1 and CDR2 from the germline V gene are SQVTM and ANQGSEA.

The chain employs TRBV7-9 and TRBJ2-1; D is perhaps TRBD1 (6 bases). CDR1 and CDR2 (germline): SEHNR, FQNEAQ (reference sequence). Trimming took 2 bases from V and 0 from J, leaving 11 bases between them. The CDR3 has 16 residues. This CDR3 is CASSLWGRASYNEQFF. In nucleotides, the CDR3 is TGTGCCAGCAGCTTATGGGGGCGGGCCTCCTACAATGAGCAGTTCTTC. Full variable domain (rest looked up from reference TRBV7-9 and TRBJ2-1): DTGVSQNPRHKITKRGQNVTFRCDPISEHNRLYWYRQTLGQGPEFLTYFQNEAQLEKSRLLSDRFSAERPKGSFSTLEIQRTEQGDSAMYLCASSLWGRASYNEQFFGPGTRLTVL.

This clone was detected once. The chain combines TRBV9 with TRBJ2-2; the D gene is possibly TRBD2 (5 bases). Germline V CDR1 and CDR2: SGDLS, YYNGEE. V was pared by 0 bases and J by 1 base, with 7 bases between. The CDR3 loop spans 15 amino acids. The CDR3 here is CASSVGAGNTGELFF. The CDR3 DNA reads TGTGCCAGCAGCGTAGGGGCGGGGAACACCGGGGAGCTGTTTTTT.

The CDR3 here is CASSWGVNYEQYF. The CDR3 DNA follows: TGTGCCAGCAGTTGGGGGGTCAACTACGAGCAGTACTTC. The chain uses TRBV2 and TRBJ2-7, with D possibly being TRBD2 (6 bases). V shed 5 bases and J shed 3 bases, with 11 bases lying between them. The germline CDR1 and CDR2 sequences are SNHLY and FYNNEI. CDR3 length: 13 residues.

V is TRBV19 and J is TRBJ2-3, with 13 bases aligning to TRBD2. This CDR3 contains 16 residues. Unmatched junction bases numbered 9, after V lost 7 bases and J lost 5 bases. CDR1 LNHDA and CDR2 SQIVND come from the germline V gene (reference sequence). The CDR3 loop reads CASTSGTSGRGDTQYF. The CDR3 nucleotides read TGTGCCAGTACCTCAGGCACTAGCGGGAGGGGAGATACGCAGTATTTT.

This clone has only one observation. The rearrangement links TRBV9 to TRBJ1-6, with D uncertain. The ends were cut back, 0 bases at V and 7 bases at J, with 8 bases in the middle. Per germline, CDR1 SGDLS and CDR2 YYNGEE. The CDR3 runs 14 residues. The CDR3 loop is CASSVDPGNSPLHF. In DNA form, the CDR3 reads TGTGCCAGCAGCGTAGACCCGGGGAATTCACCCCTCCACTTT.

V and J are TRBV7-8 and TRBJ2-7; D call uncertain. Germline V gene sequence: CDR1 SGHVS, CDR2 FQNEAQ. Trimming removed 4 bases from V and 0 bases from J, with 16 bases in between. This CDR3 has 16 amino acids. For the CDR3, the DNA is TGTGCCAGCAGCTACCAAACACCAACCTTCTCCTACGAGCAGTACTTC. Amino acids: CASSYQTPTFSYEQYF. Drawing the rest from reference TRBV7-8 and TRBJ2-7, the complete variable domain is GAGVSQSPRYKVAKRGQDVALRCDPISGHVSLFWYQQALGQGPEFLTYFQNEAQLDKSGLPSDRFFAERPEGSVSTLKIQRTQQEDSAVYLCASSYQTPTFSYEQYFGPGTRLTVT.

The chain uses TRBV19 and TRBJ2-3; TRBD2 is a possible D gene (5 bases). CDR1 and CDR2 from the germline V gene are LNHDA and SQIVND (reference sequence). The V end lost 2 bases, the J end lost 1 base, and 10 bases lay between the germline ends. The length of the CDR3 is 15 residues. The CDR3 loop is CASSIIPEGTDTQYF. The CDR3 DNA reads TGTGCCAGTAGTATAATTCCGGAGGGCACAGATACGCAGTATTTT. The variable domain in full, completed from reference TRBV19 and TRBJ2-3, reads DGGITQSPKYLFRKEGQNVTLSCEQNLNHDAMYWYRQDPGQGLRLIYYSQIVNDFQKGDIAEGYSVSREKKESFPLTVTSAQKNPTAFYLCASSIIPEGTDTQYFGPGTRLTVL.

The V call is TRBV12-5, the J call TRBJ2-1, with TRBD2 matching 7 bases. V lost 2 bases to trimming and J lost 7 bases; unmatched junction nucleotides: 11. There are 16 residues in the CDR3. The V gene's germline CDR1 is LGHNT and CDR2 FRNRAP. CDR3 nucleotides: TGTGCTAGTGGTTTGCTCCGCCCGGGAGGAGGTAATGAGCAGTTCTTC. Its translation is CASGLLRPGGGNEQFF.

The rearrangement joins TRBV5-1 to TRBJ2-6; D gene uncertain. CDR3 length: 14 residues. Germline-derived CDR1 and CDR2 are SGHRS and YFSETQ. Deletions cut 4 bases from V and 3 bases from J, with 8 bases between. Here the CDR3 DNA reads TGCGCCAGCAGCCAGGAAGTTGGGGCCAACGTCCTGACTTTC. As protein: CASSQEVGANVLTF.

The CDR3 sequence: CAWSPLGPSPEAFF. The CDR3 DNA reads TGTGCCTGGAGTCCTCTGGGGCCCAGCCCTGAAGCTTTCTTT. The chain employs TRBV30 and TRBJ1-1; TRBD1 is a possible D gene (5 bases). Germline loops: CDR1 GTSNPN, CDR2 SVGIG (reference sequence). V shed 2 bases and J shed 6 bases, with 16 bases lying between them. The CDR3 has 14 amino acids.

This chain uses TRBV28 with TRBJ1-6, with a weak D call TRBD1 (5 bases). V dropped 5 bases and J dropped 10 bases, with 12 bases sitting between them. CDR3 size: 13 residues. CDR1 MDHEN and CDR2 SYDVKM come from the germline V gene. The CDR3 sequence is CASSTQGRSPLHF. In DNA, the CDR3 is TGTGCCAGCAGTACTCAGGGTCGATCACCCCTCCACTTT. Full variable domain (missing parts from reference TRBV28 and TRBJ1-6): DVKVTQSSRYLVKRTGEKVFLECVQDMDHENMFWYRQDPGLGLRLIYFSYDVKMKEKGDIPEGYSVSREKKERFSLILESASTNQTSMYLCASSTQGRSPLHFGNGTRLTVT.

This rearrangement joins TRBV4-2 to TRBJ2-1; 7 nucleotides align to TRBD2. The CDR3 sequence is 16 residues long. Germline loops: CDR1 LGHNA, CDR2 YNFKEQ. V was clipped by 5 bases and J by 5 bases; unmatched bases: 12. The CDR3 nucleotides are TGTGCCAGCAGCATAGGCTCGCTAGCGGAAAACAATGAGCAGTTCTTC. Translated, it gives CASSIGSLAENNEQFF.

V is TRBV6-1 and J is TRBJ2-3; D is perhaps TRBD2 (5 bases). Trimming pared 6 bases from V and 3 bases from J, leaving 13 bases between. The CDR3 sequence is 14 residues long. CDR1 and CDR2 (germline): MNHNS, SASEGT. The CDR3 protein is CASRLGLITDTQYF. Here the CDR3 DNA reads TGTGCCAGCAGACTTGGACTCATTACAGATACGCAGTATTTT.

This clone has a single count. The chain is built from TRBV7-2 and TRBJ1-2, with D perhaps matching TRBD1 (6 bases). This CDR3 is 14 amino acids long. Germline V CDR1 and CDR2: SGHTA, FQGNSA. Trimming cost V 1 base and J 4 bases, with 10 bases left between them. CDR3 in DNA: TGTGCCAGCAGCTTAGAAGGGGGACGCTATGGCTACACCTTC. The encoded protein is CASSLEGGRYGYTF. The variable domain in full, completed from reference TRBV7-2 and TRBJ1-2, reads GAGVSQSPSNKVTEKGKDVELRCDPISGHTALYWYRQSLGQGLEFLIYFQGNSAPDKSGLPSDRFSAERTGGSVSTLTIQRTQQEDSAVYLCASSLEGGRYGYTFGSGTRLTVV.

The chain uses TRBV9 and TRBJ1-3; D uncertain. V lost 0 bases and J 2 bases, leaving 9 bases between the germline ends. Germline V gives CDR1 SGDLS, CDR2 YYNGEE. This CDR3 has 15 amino acids. The CDR3 loop reads CASSVEARAGNTIYF. As DNA, the CDR3 is TGTGCCAGCAGCGTAGAGGCCCGGGCTGGAAACACCATATATTTT.

The rearrangement uses TRBV6-1 and TRBJ1-2, with TRBD1 matching 7 bases. Germline V gene lookup returns CDR1 MNHNS and CDR2 SASEGT. The V and J ends lost 6 bases and 6 bases, in that order; junction bases with no gene match: 4. The CDR3 loop spans 12 amino acids. The CDR3 region is CASSLDRDGYTF. The CDR3 DNA is TGTGCCAGCAGCCTCGACAGGGATGGCTACACCTTC.

V gene TRBV6-5 combines with J gene TRBJ2-3; perhaps TRBD2 as D (7 bases). The CDR3 runs 16 residues. The ends were cut back, 2 bases at V and 6 bases at J, with 18 bases in the middle. Germline CDR1 MNHEY, CDR2 SVGAGI. The CDR3 nucleotides are TGTGCCAGCAGTTACAGGGGGAGGGCCGATTTTGATACGCAGTATTTT. This translates into CASSYRGRADFDTQYF.

This chain joins TRBV12-5 and TRBJ2-7; D possibly corresponds to TRBD1 (5 bases). Germline-derived CDR1 and CDR2 are LGHNT and FRNRAP. V gave up 2 bases and J gave up 3 bases, with 17 bases separating them. CDR3 length: 16 amino acids. CDR3 residues: CASGLRSPRGVYEQYF. In nucleotides, the CDR3 is TGTGCTAGTGGTTTGCGGTCACCTAGGGGTGTCTACGAGCAGTACTTC.

This clone was recorded only once. The gene calls are TRBV2 and TRBJ1-5; 7 bases line up with TRBD1. The CDR3 has 14 amino acids. In germline, CDR1 is SNHLY, CDR2 FYNNEI. The V and J ends lost 6 bases and 4 bases, in that order; junction bases with no gene match: 6. The CDR3 spells CASSERDRNQPQHF. The DNA of the CDR3 is TGTGCCAGCAGCGAAAGGGACAGAAATCAGCCCCAGCATTTT.